Each of the 17 T cell receptor beta chains below was sequenced from the same sample in a study of cytomegalovirus exposure and HLA in healthy donors. Method: immunoSEQ multiplex PCR; TCRdb's copy keeps in-frame clones and lacks some. The top ten hold about 2% of the sample, which has more than 95,000 clones, roughly 89% seen once. The sample was PBMCs. The receptors come from a woman aged 18-29 years in good health and CMV-seronegative.

V usage is TRBV7-9 and J usage is TRBJ2-1; TRBD2 matches at 9 bases. The germline gives CDR1 SEHNR, CDR2 FQNEAQ (reference sequence). CDR3 length: 14 amino acids. V was pared by 4 bases and J by 6 bases, with 4 bases of the junction left unmatched. CDR3 in amino acids: CASSSGGLANEQFF. For the CDR3, the DNA is TGTGCCAGCAGCTCCGGGGGACTAGCCAATGAGCAGTTCTTC. The complete variable domain, with remaining parts taken from reference TRBV7-9 and TRBJ2-1, reads DTGVSQNPRHKITKRGQNVTFRCDPISEHNRLYWYRQTLGQGPEFLTYFQNEAQLEKSRLLSDRFSAERPKGSFSTLEIQRTEQGDSAMYLCASSSGGLANEQFFGPGTRLTVL.

V usage is TRBV4-1 and J usage is TRBJ2-7; TRBD2 agrees at 10 bases. V gave up 0 bases and J gave up 0 bases; unmatched junction bases: 5. This CDR3 has 17 amino acids. Per germline, CDR1 MGHRA and CDR2 YSYEKL. DNA of the CDR3: TGCGCCAGCAGCCAAGATGTAGGGACTAGCGACTCCTACGAGCAGTACTTC. It codes for CASSQDVGTSDSYEQYF.

The V and J genes are TRBV7-6 and TRBJ2-2, with 12 nucleotides matching TRBD2. Trimming removed 4 bases from V and 7 bases from J; junction bases left unmatched: 4. Looked up from germline, CDR1 is SGHVS and CDR2 is FNYEAQ. The CDR3 runs 15 residues. CDR3 loop: CASSSTSGRRGELFF. CDR3 sequence (DNA): TGTGCCAGCAGCTCGACTAGCGGGAGACGCGGGGAGCTGTTTTTT.

The rearrangement links TRBV30 to TRBJ1-2; perhaps TRBD1 as D (5 bases). The CDR3 has 14 residues. With 4 bases removed from V and 5 bases from J, the gap between germline ends came to 17 bases. Germline V gives CDR1 GTSNPN, CDR2 SVGIG (reference sequence). This CDR3 is CAWTPPQGDYGYTF. In DNA, the CDR3 is TGTGCCTGGACCCCCCCCCAGGGTGATTATGGCTACACCTTC.

The DNA for the CDR3 is TGTGCCAGCAGCGGCGGACTAGCGGGAGGGGAGCTGTTTTTT. Translating it yields CASSGGLAGGELFF. The rearrangement links TRBV7-3 to TRBJ2-2, with 12 positions matching TRBD2. The CDR3 consists of 14 residues. CDR1 is SGHTA, CDR2 FQGTGA, per germline. V lost 5 bases, J lost 8 bases, and 3 bases stayed unmatched.

The chain is built from TRBV21-1 and TRBJ2-5; the table assigns TRBD1, which was not confirmed against the DNA. TRBV21-1 represents a pseudogene. This CDR3 contains 15 residues. CDR3 coding DNA: TGTGCCAGCGTAAAACACAGGGCGAGGGAAGAGACCCAGTACTTC. Protein product: CASVKHRAREETQYF.

The chain couples TRBV6-6 to TRBJ1-2, with D possibly matching TRBD1 (6 bases). Trimming cost V 7 bases and J 6 bases, with 21 bases left between them. The CDR3 extends over 15 amino acids. The germline V gene encodes CDR1 MNHNY and CDR2 SVGAGI (reference sequence). The CDR3 here is CASITLQGAKNGYTF. CDR3 bases: TGTGCCAGCATCACACTACAGGGTGCAAAGAATGGCTACACCTTC.

This clone is a singleton in its sample. The V gene is TRBV28, the J gene TRBJ2-7; D may be TRBD1 (7 bases). The CDR3 extends over 15 amino acids. Trimming left V 2 bases short and J 2 bases short, with 13 bases between. Per the germline V gene, CDR1 is MDHEN and CDR2 is SYDVKM. This CDR3 reads CASSLGGGETYEQYF. The CDR3 DNA reads as TGTGCCAGCAGTTTAGGAGGGGGCGAGACCTACGAGCAGTACTTC.

J is TRBJ1-2 and V is TRBV27; 7 bases agree with TRBD1. V was clipped by 6 bases and J by 4 bases; unmatched bases: 5. This CDR3 comprises 13 residues. CDR1 MNHEY and CDR2 SMNVEV come from the germline V gene (reference sequence). The CDR3 loop is CASSTGDLYGYTF. DNA of the CDR3: TGTGCCAGCAGCACAGGGGACCTCTATGGCTACACCTTC.

The rearrangement links TRBV7-9 to TRBJ2-1, with 8 nucleotides matching TRBD2. J gave up 2 bases and V 5 bases, and 5 bases lay outside the gene matches. CDR3 length: 15 amino acids. Germline V lookup: CDR1 SEHNR, CDR2 FQNEAQ (reference sequence). This CDR3 is CASSLRTSPYNEQFF. CDR3 DNA: TGTGCCAGCAGCCTTCGGACTAGCCCCTACAATGAGCAGTTCTTC.

This chain joins TRBV9 and TRBJ2-1; TRBD2 matches 9 bases. The CDR3 is 15 residues long. Trimming took 2 bases from V and 7 from J; bases not matched to a gene: 7. Germline V gene lookup returns CDR1 SGDLS and CDR2 YYNGEE. CDR3 sequence reads: CASSVSGSLGNEQFF. The CDR3 DNA follows: TGTGCCAGCAGCGTTAGCGGGAGTTTGGGAAATGAGCAGTTCTTC.

The chain combines TRBV28 with TRBJ2-7; TRBD1 aligns across 9 bases. Germline CDR1 reads MDHEN; CDR2 reads SYDVKM. V gave up 6 bases and J gave up 3 bases; unmatched junction bases: 12. CDR3 size: 16 residues. For the CDR3, the DNA is TGTGCCAGCAGCCAGCCCGGGACAGGGTCCTACTACGAGCAGTACTTC. Protein product: CASSQPGTGSYYEQYF.

The genes are TRBV19 and TRBJ1-1, with unresolved D. Germline V gene sequence: CDR1 LNHDA, CDR2 SQIVND (reference sequence). This CDR3 region has 14 residues. Trimming stripped 9 bases from V and 0 bases from J, with 14 bases between. The CDR3 protein is CASRLGQLNTEAFF. In DNA, the CDR3 is TGTGCCAGCCGCTTGGGCCAACTGAACACTGAAGCTTTCTTT.

This clone was seen more than once but under ten times. The chain uses TRBV6-5 and TRBJ2-7; TRBD1 aligns across 8 bases. After removal of 9 bases from V and 2 bases from J, the junction contained 6 bases not matched to a gene. CDR3 length equals 13 residues. Germline V gene sequence: CDR1 MNHEY, CDR2 SVGAGI. The CDR3 reads CASGDRMAYEQYF. The CDR3, as DNA: TGTGCCAGTGGGGACAGGATGGCCTACGAGCAGTACTTC.

In regard to this clone: The sample carries other DNA sequences with the same CDR3. The rearrangement uses TRBV7-8 and TRBJ2-1; 9 bases are shared with TRBD2. V lost 4 bases to trimming and J lost 0 bases; unmatched junction nucleotides: 4. The CDR3 is 16 amino acids. Germline CDR1 reads SGHVS; CDR2 reads FQNEAQ. The CDR3 DNA sequence: TGTGCCAGCAGCTCCCTAGCGGGGAGCTCCTACAATGAGCAGTTCTTC. This gives the protein CASSSLAGSSYNEQFF.

V gene TRBV7-9 combines with J gene TRBJ1-1; no definite D call. Germline V gene lookup returns CDR1 SEHNR and CDR2 FQNEAQ (reference sequence). Trimming removed 8 bases from V and 1 base from J, with 11 bases in between. The length of the CDR3 is 13 residues. CDR3 residues: CASSGLSNTEAFF. Here the CDR3 DNA reads TGTGCCAGCTCCGGTTTATCGAACACTGAAGCTTTCTTT.

The chain uses TRBV11-2 and TRBJ2-1, with 13 bases that match TRBD2. CDR3 length: 17 amino acids. Germline values: CDR1 SGHAT, CDR2 FQNNGV. With 5 bases clipped from V and 6 bases from J, the junction kept 10 bases outside the gene matches. The CDR3 spells CASSPRPGLAGTNEQFF. CDR3 nucleotide sequence: TGTGCCAGCAGCCCCCGACCGGGACTAGCGGGGACCAATGAGCAGTTCTTC. The full variable domain, completed using reference TRBV11-2 and TRBJ2-1, is EAGVAQSPRYKIIEKRQSVAFWCNPISGHATLYWYQQILGQGPKLLIQFQNNGVVDDSQLPKDRFSAERLKGVDSTLKIQPAKLEDSAVYLCASSPRPGLAGTNEQFFGPGTRLTVL.